The 24 T cell receptor beta chains below come from one sample, sequenced in a study of blood T cell repertoires in COVID-19. Using immunoSEQ multiplex PCR, the repertoire was profiled, and TCRdb retains in-frame clones only, with some absent. This sample has about 300,000 clones, with about 85% found just once. The specimen was PBMCs or T cells enriched from blood (not recorded which). The receptors come from a woman aged 25 to 39 who had been exposed to COVID-19.

The chain joins TRBV7-2 to TRBJ2-5; 10 bases line up with TRBD2. This CDR3 is built from 14 residues. Trimming removed 8 bases from V and 5 bases from J; junction bases left unmatched: 8. The V gene's germline CDR1 is SGHTA and CDR2 FQGNSA. In DNA, the CDR3 is TGTGCCAGCTGGGAGCGGGGGGGATCTGAGACCCAGTACTTC. Its protein is CASWERGGSETQYF.

The V call is TRBV2, the J call TRBJ1-1; tentatively, D is TRBD1 (6 bases). Trimming left V 2 bases short and J 2 bases short, with 12 bases between. The CDR3 runs 15 residues. Germline assignment: CDR1 SNHLY and CDR2 FYNNEI. For the CDR3, the DNA is TGTGCCAGCAGTGAAAATGGACAGTTCAACACTGAAGCTTTCTTT. Protein product: CASSENGQFNTEAFF. The whole variable domain, remainder taken from reference TRBV2 and TRBJ1-1, is EPEVTQTPSHQVTQMGQEVILRCVPISNHLYFYWYRQILGQKVEFLVSFYNNEISEKSEIFDDQFSVERPDGSNFTLKIRSTKLEDSAMYFCASSENGQFNTEAFFGQGTRLTVV.

The chain uses TRBV4-3 and TRBJ1-4; weak D call: TRBD1 (5 bases). In germline, CDR1 is LGHNA, CDR2 YSLEER. V dropped 6 bases and J dropped 0 bases, with 17 bases sitting between them. This CDR3 is 17 amino acids long. CDR3 in amino acids: CASSSEGGGATNEKLFF. The DNA of the CDR3 is TGCGCCAGCAGTAGCGAGGGTGGGGGGGCAACTAATGAAAAACTGTTTTTT.

The chain combines TRBV9 with TRBJ2-1, with 11 nucleotides matching TRBD2. Germline V gene data show CDR1 as SGDLS and CDR2 as YYNGEE. This CDR3 has 19 residues. Losses at the gene ends were 0 bases for V and 1 base for J; bases not matched to a gene: 9. The chain's CDR3 is CASSVAVAGGPNSYNEQFF. Written as DNA, the CDR3 is TGTGCCAGCAGCGTAGCGGTAGCGGGGGGGCCAAATTCCTACAATGAGCAGTTCTTC.

The J gene is TRBJ2-1, the V gene TRBV7-2; 13 positions agree with TRBD2. J lost 8 bases, V lost 6 bases, and 13 bases had no gene match. The CDR3 contains 17 residues. Germline assignment: CDR1 SGHTA and CDR2 FQGNSA. In DNA, the CDR3 is TGTGCCAGCAGAACCGAGGTACTAGCGGGAGGGCCCGATGAGCAGTTCTTC. It yields the protein CASRTEVLAGGPDEQFF.

The rearrangement uses TRBV3-1 (or the pseudogene TRBV3-2) and TRBJ1-1; D ambiguous. CDR1 and CDR2 from the germline V gene are LGHDT and YNNKEL (reference sequence). The CDR3 totals 17 residues. Trimming cost V 0 bases and J 11 bases, with 25 bases left between them. CDR3 protein: CASSQDRTNSGLSGAFF. The CDR3 bases are TGTGCCAGCAGCCAAGATCGGACTAACTCCGGACTCAGCGGGGCTTTCTTT.

V and J are TRBV19 and TRBJ1-2, with a possible D match to TRBD1 (5 bases). V gave up 0 bases and J gave up 4 bases, with 12 bases separating them. CDR1 and CDR2 from the germline V gene are LNHDA and SQIVND (reference sequence). This CDR3 comprises 15 residues. DNA for the CDR3: TGTGCCAGTAGTATAGACCAGGGATACGGCTATGGCTACACCTTC. Amino acid sequence: CASSIDQGYGYGYTF.

This sequence joins TRBV5-1 and TRBJ1-5; a possible D gene is TRBD1 (6 bases). The CDR3 is made up of 17 amino acids. Germline CDR1 and CDR2: SGHRS and YFSETQ. V was pared by 4 bases and J by 2 bases, with 19 bases between. CDR3 coding DNA: TGCGCCAGCAGCGATGTTCCGGGGGGCACAGGCAATCAGCCCCAGCATTTT. Encoded protein: CASSDVPGGTGNQPQHF.

This clone turned up a few times. The chain combines TRBV2 with TRBJ1-2; 8 bases fit TRBD1. V trimming: 6 bases; J trimming: 2 bases; junction bases outside the gene matches: 5. CDR1 SNHLY and CDR2 FYNNEI come from the germline V gene. CDR3 length: 14 residues. The CDR3 DNA sequence: TGTGCCAGCAGGGGGGACAGGCGGAACTATGGCTACACCTTC. It encodes CASRGDRRNYGYTF.

This chain links TRBV28 with TRBJ2-7, with TRBD2 matching over 7 bases. The CDR3 covers 12 residues. Germline CDR1 and CDR2: MDHEN and SYDVKM. V shed 6 bases and J 4 bases; nucleotides not matched to a gene: 3. CDR3 sequence (DNA): TGTGCCAGCAGAGCGGGACTTTACGAGCAGTACTTC. Translated: CASRAGLYEQYF.

This chain uses TRBV20-1 with TRBJ1-4; weak D call: TRBD1 (5 bases). Trimming shortened V by 3 bases and J by 7 bases, and 15 bases separated the two germline ends. The CDR3 loop spans 14 amino acids. The germline CDR1 and CDR2 sequences are DFQATT and SNEGSKA (reference sequence). CDR3 nucleotide sequence: TGCAGTGCTAGTGGAAGGGGTTATGGTGAAAAACTGTTTTTT. Residues: CSASGRGYGEKLFF.

CDR3 DNA sequence: TGTGCCAGCAGTTACGGCGGGAGGAGCACCGGGGAGCTGTTTTTT. This sequence encodes CASSYGGRSTGELFF. The V and J genes are TRBV6-5 and TRBJ2-2; 8 positions agree with TRBD2. Losses at the gene ends were 2 bases for V and 4 bases for J; bases not matched to a gene: 3. This CDR3 comprises 15 residues. Germline-derived CDR1 and CDR2 are MNHEY and SVGAGI.

The chain recombines TRBV9 with TRBJ2-7; the D gene is possibly TRBD1 (6 bases). Deletions cut 3 bases from V and 7 bases from J, with 17 bases between. Germline V lookup: CDR1 SGDLS, CDR2 YYNGEE. This CDR3 region has 14 residues. CDR3 loop: CASSARSGVGEQYF. The CDR3 DNA reads TGTGCCAGCAGCGCCCGTTCAGGGGTCGGGGAGCAGTACTTC.

This chain connects TRBV9 to TRBJ1-6, with D uncertain. The V and J ends lost 0 bases and 10 bases respectively, with 8 bases between them. In germline, CDR1 is SGDLS, CDR2 YYNGEE. The CDR3 runs 13 residues. CDR3 in amino acids: CASSVEVGSPLHF. CDR3 sequence (DNA): TGTGCCAGCAGCGTAGAAGTGGGCTCACCCCTCCACTTT. The entire variable domain, with the rest obtained from reference TRBV9 and TRBJ1-6, is as follows: DSGVTQTPKHLITATGQRVTLRCSPRSGDLSVYWYQQSLDQGLQFLIQYYNGEERAKGNILERFSAQQFPDLHSELNLSSLELGDSALYFCASSVEVGSPLHFGNGTRLTVT.

This chain connects TRBV12-3 or TRBV12-4 to TRBJ1-1; D possibly corresponds to TRBD1 (5 bases). The length of the CDR3 is 13 residues. The V end lost 2 bases, the J end lost 5 bases, and 9 bases lay between the germline ends. CDR3 sequence reads: CASSLRGGTEAFF. The DNA for the CDR3 is TGTGCCAGCAGTTTAAGGGGAGGGACTGAAGCTTTCTTT.

The V call is TRBV6-5, the J call TRBJ2-7, with a possible D match to TRBD1 (5 bases). The V end lost 8 bases, the J end lost 4 bases, and 21 bases lay between the germline ends. This CDR3 spans 15 amino acids. Germline V gene data show CDR1 as MNHEY and CDR2 as SVGAGI. CDR3 in amino acids: CASVRDSGGAYEQYF. CDR3 nucleotides: TGTGCCAGCGTGAGAGACTCGGGTGGGGCTTACGAGCAGTACTTC.

The chain carries TRBV30 and TRBJ2-1; 7 bases match TRBD2. V trimming: 4 bases; J trimming: 0 bases; junction bases outside the gene matches: 6. The CDR3 has 15 residues. CDR1 and CDR2 from the germline V gene are GTSNPN and SVGIG (reference sequence). The CDR3 bases are TGTGCCTGGACCAAGAGGACTAGCTCCTACAATGAGCAGTTCTTC. The encoded protein is CAWTKRTSSYNEQFF. Complete variable domain (other parts from reference TRBV30 and TRBJ2-1): SQTIHQWPATLVQPVGSPLSLECTVEGTSNPNLYWYRQAAGRGLQLLFYSVGIGQISSEVPQNLSASRPQDRQFILSSKKLLLSDSGFYLCAWTKRTSSYNEQFFGPGTRLTVL.

As regards this clone: Other DNA sequences from this sample encode an identical CDR3 as well. CDR3 coding DNA: TGTGCCAGCTCGGGACAATCCTACGAGCAGTACTTC. It codes for CASSGQSYEQYF. The chain combines TRBV25-1 with TRBJ2-7, with D possibly being TRBD1 (6 bases). The V gene lost 8 bases and the J gene lost 1 base, with 9 bases spanning the gap. Germline values: CDR1 MGHDK, CDR2 SYGVNS. The CDR3 is made up of 12 amino acids.

In its sample, this clone was seen a few times. The J gene is TRBJ1-5, the V gene TRBV28; D not certain. There are 18 residues in the CDR3. Trimming shortened V by 3 bases and J by 2 bases, and 20 bases separated the two germline ends. Germline V gives CDR1 MDHEN, CDR2 SYDVKM. This CDR3 reads CASSFLLWRQSGNQPQHF. The CDR3 DNA reads TGTGCCAGCAGTTTTCTATTGTGGCGGCAGTCGGGCAATCAGCCCCAGCATTTT.

The table lists this clone with a count of one. This chain uses TRBV5-1 with TRBJ1-1; 8 bases match TRBD1. Germline lookup yields CDR1 SGHRS and CDR2 YFSETQ. J lost 5 bases, V lost 0 bases, and 3 bases had no gene match. This CDR3 is 14 amino acids long. CDR3 bases: TGCGCCAGCAGCTTGGGGACAGGGTTGACTGAAGCTTTCTTT. The encoded protein is CASSLGTGLTEAFF. Complete variable domain (other parts from reference TRBV5-1 and TRBJ1-1): KAGVTQTPRYLIKTRGQQVTLSCSPISGHRSVSWYQQTPGQGLQFLFEYFSETQRNKGNFPGRFSGRQFSNSRSEMNVSTLELGDSALYLCASSLGTGLTEAFFGQGTRLTVV.

This clone has a count of ten or more. This rearrangement joins TRBV21-1 to TRBJ2-7; whether TRBD1, the table's D call, matches the DNA was not checked. TRBV21-1 is described as a pseudogene. The length of the CDR3 is 14 residues. The CDR3 DNA reads TGTGCCAGCAGCAACGAAAACAGTACCTACGAGCAGTACTTC. This encodes CASSNENSTYEQYF.

The rearrangement uses TRBV10-3 and TRBJ1-5; 10 bases are a match to TRBD1. The CDR3 runs to 14 residues. Germline V gene sequence: CDR1 ENHRY, CDR2 SYGVKD. J was trimmed by 4 bases and V by 5 bases; bases with no gene match: 2. The CDR3 nucleotides are TGTGCCATCAGTCAGGACAGGGGGAATCAGCCCCAGCATTTT. Amino acids: CAISQDRGNQPQHF.

In DNA form, the CDR3 reads TGTGCCTGGAGGCAACCGGGACAGCTCGATGGCTACACCTTC. It encodes CAWRQPGQLDGYTF. This chain connects TRBV30 to TRBJ1-2, with 7 positions matching TRBD1. Losses at the gene ends were 3 bases for V and 6 bases for J; bases not matched to a gene: 10. CDR3 length equals 14 residues. Germline CDR1 is GTSNPN and CDR2 is SVGIG (reference sequence).

The chain combines TRBV6-5 with TRBJ1-2, with TRBD1 as a possible D gene (6 bases). CDR3 size: 15 residues. Germline values: CDR1 MNHEY, CDR2 SVGAGI. V lost 6 bases to trimming and J lost 5 bases, with 19 bases between them. For the CDR3, the DNA is TGTGCCAGCAGGGGAAGGGGGGGGGCAAGGTATGGCTACACCTTC. Its translation: CASRGRGGARYGYTF.